These 23 T cell receptor beta chains share one sample of origin, sequenced in a study of blood T cell repertoires in COVID-19. Measured with immunoSEQ multiplex PCR; TCRdb has only the in-frame clones, and not every one. This repertoire shows about 110,000 clones, under 90% found once; its top ten account for about 6.6%. Sequencing used peripheral blood. These receptors all stem from a woman between 50 and 59 years old with acute or convalescent COVID-19.

The table lists this clone with many counts. The rearrangement links TRBV24-1 to TRBJ1-1; 9 bases line up with TRBD1. After removal of 3 bases from V and 3 bases from J, the junction contained 7 bases not matched to a gene. The CDR3 runs 16 residues. The V gene's germline CDR1 is KGHDR and CDR2 SFDVKD. The CDR3 region is CATSDAGTGLDTEAFF. The CDR3 DNA is TGTGCCACCAGTGATGCCGGGACAGGGTTGGACACTGAAGCTTTCTTT.

J is TRBJ2-4 and V is TRBV5-1, with D tentatively TRBD2 (5 bases). Trimming pared 0 bases from V and 2 bases from J, leaving 6 bases between. The length of the CDR3 is 14 residues. The germline V gene encodes CDR1 SGHRS and CDR2 YFSETQ. The CDR3 here is CASSLGESKNIQYF. DNA for the CDR3: TGCGCCAGCAGCTTGGGGGAGTCCAAAAACATTCAGTACTTC.

The V gene is TRBV30, the J gene TRBJ2-3; possibly TRBD1 for D (6 bases). This CDR3 region has 15 residues. Trimming left V 4 bases short and J 2 bases short, with 16 bases between. Germline V gene sequence: CDR1 GTSNPN, CDR2 SVGIG (reference sequence). The CDR3 region is CAWTPPRTATDTQYF. The CDR3 DNA follows: TGTGCCTGGACCCCCCCGCGGACAGCCACAGATACGCAGTATTTT.

The chain is built from TRBV6-1 and TRBJ1-3; D unresolved. The CDR3 extends over 15 amino acids. Trimming pared 2 bases from V and 3 bases from J, leaving 11 bases between. Germline V gene data show CDR1 as MNHNS and CDR2 as SASEGT. The CDR3 loop is CASSERLGGGNTIYF. CDR3 DNA: TGTGCCAGCAGTGAAAGGTTAGGAGGTGGAAACACCATATATTTT.

V is TRBV3-1 (or the pseudogene TRBV3-2) and J is TRBJ1-2; no clear D gene. The germline CDR1 and CDR2 sequences are LGHDT and YNNKEL (reference sequence). The CDR3 is made up of 13 amino acids. V lost 0 bases, J lost 5 bases, and 7 bases lay in between. The CDR3 nucleotides are TGTGCCAGCAGCCAAGATTGGGAGTATGGCTACACCTTC. This translates into CASSQDWEYGYTF.

The rearrangement joins TRBV29-1 to TRBJ1-1; D might be TRBD1 (6 bases). Looked up from germline, CDR1 is SQVTM and CDR2 is ANQGSEA. This CDR3 comprises 13 residues. Trimming stripped 3 bases from V and 7 bases from J, with 15 bases between. The DNA for the CDR3 is TGCAGCGTTGACCGTCCGGGGGGCCTTGAAGCTTTCTTT. It encodes CSVDRPGGLEAFF.

V gene TRBV30 combines with J gene TRBJ1-2, with 10 bases fitting TRBD1. Germline CDR1 GTSNPN, CDR2 SVGIG (reference sequence). This CDR3 has 14 amino acids. After removal of 3 bases from V and 1 base from J, the junction contained 2 bases not matched to a gene. CDR3: CAWRGQGINYGYTF. The DNA for the CDR3 is TGTGCCTGGAGGGGACAGGGGATTAACTATGGCTACACCTTC.

This chain links TRBV5-1 with TRBJ2-3, with 7 positions matching TRBD1. V shed 0 bases and J 5 bases; nucleotides not matched to a gene: 12. Looked up from germline, CDR1 is SGHRS and CDR2 is YFSETQ. The CDR3 extends over 17 amino acids. The DNA of the CDR3 is TGCGCCAGCAGCTTGGCGTGGGGATTAGGGGGCGGAGATACGCAGTATTTT. Amino acids: CASSLAWGLGGGDTQYF.

This clone was recorded once. A junction boundary mismatches the germline segment, possibly from a read error. This rearrangement joins TRBV5-1 to TRBJ1-2; possible D gene TRBD1, 5 bases. Germline CDR1 reads SGHRS; CDR2 reads YFSETQ. This CDR3 spans 16 amino acids. CDR3 loop: CASSWGGGSSNSGYTF. CDR3 DNA sequence: TGCGCCAGCAGCTGGGGGGGTGGATCTTCTAACTCTGGCTACACCTTC.

The chain is built from TRBV6-5 and TRBJ1-3; the D gene is possibly TRBD1 (6 bases). Trimming pared 6 bases from V and 3 bases from J, leaving 9 bases between. Germline CDR1 and CDR2: MNHEY and SVGAGI. The CDR3 covers 13 residues. Here the CDR3 reads CASSRGDGNTIYF. The CDR3 region has the DNA TGTGCCAGCAGCAGGGGAGATGGAAACACCATATATTTT.

This clone was recorded only once. The chain couples TRBV18 to TRBJ2-1; D call uncertain. Trimming took off 3 bases at V and 0 bases at J, with 3 bases between the two ends. CDR1 is KGHSH, CDR2 LQKENI, per germline. The CDR3 has 13 amino acids. The CDR3, as DNA: TGTGCCAGCTCACCTAGCTCCTACAATGAGCAGTTCTTC. This translates into CASSPSSYNEQFF.

In this sample, this clone turned up a few times. The chain combines TRBV3-1 (or the pseudogene TRBV3-2) with TRBJ1-4, with TRBD1 matching over 7 bases. V was pared by 4 bases and J by 8 bases, with 7 bases of the junction left unmatched. The V gene's germline CDR1 is LGHDT and CDR2 YNNKEL (reference sequence). The CDR3 sequence is 14 residues long. The CDR3: CASSPRTGAEKLFF. Here the CDR3 DNA reads TGTGCCAGCAGCCCCAGGACAGGAGCCGAAAAACTGTTTTTT.

The V and J genes are TRBV28 and TRBJ2-4; D is uncertain. The CDR3 runs to 14 residues. Deletions cut 3 bases from V and 0 bases from J, with 6 bases between. CDR1 is MDHEN and CDR2 is SYDVKM in the germline V gene. The CDR3 here is CASSLSVAKNIQYF. Written as DNA, the CDR3 is TGTGCCAGCAGTTTGTCAGTAGCCAAAAACATTCAGTACTTC. The variable domain in full, completed from reference TRBV28 and TRBJ2-4, reads DVKVTQSSRYLVKRTGEKVFLECVQDMDHENMFWYRQDPGLGLRLIYFSYDVKMKEKGDIPEGYSVSREKKERFSLILESASTNQTSMYLCASSLSVAKNIQYFGAGTRLSVL.

This chain uses TRBV7-8 with TRBJ1-6; D is unclear. The CDR3 length is 15 residues. The V end lost 5 bases, the J end lost 1 base, and 9 bases lay between the germline ends. CDR1 is SGHVS, CDR2 FQNEAQ, per germline. CDR3 in DNA: TGTGCCAGCAGCCAAAGGGAGTCCTATAATTCACCCCTCCACTTT. Protein: CASSQRESYNSPLHF.

The J gene is TRBJ2-7, the V gene TRBV10-1; the D is unclear. CDR3 length: 13 amino acids. The V gene's germline CDR1 is WNHNN and CDR2 SYGVQD (reference sequence). Trimming removed 5 bases from V and 5 bases from J, with 13 bases in between. CDR3 in amino acids: CASSSLRLDEQYF. The CDR3 DNA reads as TGCGCCAGCAGTTCCCTTCGACTGGACGAGCAGTACTTC.

A few counts support this clone. The CDR3 loop is CASSMPRGRSNEKLFF. The CDR3 DNA reads as TGTGCCAGTAGTATGCCACGAGGGCGAAGTAATGAAAAACTGTTTTTT. This sequence joins TRBV19 and TRBJ1-4, with no clear D. Germline lookup yields CDR1 LNHDA and CDR2 SQIVND (reference sequence). Trimming stripped 3 bases from V and 4 bases from J, with 15 bases between. The CDR3 runs to 16 residues.

This chain connects TRBV5-1 to TRBJ2-1; 7 bases are shared with TRBD2. Trimming cost V 3 bases and J 5 bases; bases outside gene matches: 8. This CDR3 is built from 15 residues. Germline loops: CDR1 SGHRS, CDR2 YFSETQ. The CDR3 nucleotides read TGCGCCAGCAGCTCGACTAGCCTCGGAGACAATGAGCAGTTCTTC. This codes for CASSSTSLGDNEQFF.

The V and J genes are TRBV2 and TRBJ1-5; TRBD1 agrees at 7 bases. V trimming: 9 bases; J trimming: 2 bases; junction bases outside the gene matches: 7. The CDR3 loop spans 14 amino acids. The V gene's germline CDR1 is SNHLY and CDR2 FYNNEI. DNA of the CDR3: TGTGCCAGTACCGACAGGGTTGGCAATCAGCCCCAGCATTTT. It codes for CASTDRVGNQPQHF. The full variable domain, rest sourced from reference TRBV2 and TRBJ1-5, is EPEVTQTPSHQVTQMGQEVILRCVPISNHLYFYWYRQILGQKVEFLVSFYNNEISEKSEIFDDQFSVERPDGSNFTLKIRSTKLEDSAMYFCASTDRVGNQPQHFGDGTRLSIL.

This clone was detected once. This rearrangement joins TRBV30 to TRBJ1-1; D remains ambiguous. Germline loops: CDR1 GTSNPN, CDR2 SVGIG (reference sequence). Trimming removed 0 bases from V and 2 bases from J, with 13 bases in between. The CDR3 sequence is 15 residues long. In DNA, the CDR3 is TGTGCCTGGAGTGTAACCAGGTCGGCAAACACTGAAGCTTTCTTT. Its translation is CAWSVTRSANTEAFF.

The rearrangement links TRBV7-9 to TRBJ2-1, with 9 nucleotides matching TRBD1. The CDR3 consists of 15 residues. The V gene's germline CDR1 is SEHNR and CDR2 FQNEAQ (reference sequence). J lost 4 bases, V lost 1 base, and 2 bases had no gene match. CDR3 loop: CASSLETGGYNEQFF. The CDR3 coding sequence is TGTGCCAGCAGCTTAGAGACAGGGGGGTACAATGAGCAGTTCTTC.

The chain combines TRBV4-2 with TRBJ2-1; 10 bases line up with TRBD2. The ends lost 5 bases at V and 7 bases at J; junction bases unmatched: 8. Germline loops: CDR1 LGHNA, CDR2 YNFKEQ. CDR3 length: 15 residues. The CDR3 protein is CASSFASSGGNEQFF. The DNA of the CDR3 is TGTGCCAGCAGCTTTGCCTCTAGCGGGGGAAATGAGCAGTTCTTC.

To note about this clone: A read error may produce the germline difference seen at one junction end. The genes are TRBV6-2 or TRBV6-3 and TRBJ1-2; no firm D call. This CDR3 is built from 12 residues. CDR1 and CDR2 (germline): MNHEY, SVGEGT. CDR3 in amino acids: CASSDSRRGYTF. The CDR3 nucleotides are TGTGCCAGCAGTGACTCTAGGCGGGGCTACACCTTC.

The sample holds a few counts of this clone. The genes are TRBV5-1 and TRBJ1-1; no clear D gene. V dropped 3 bases and J dropped 10 bases, with 16 bases sitting between them. Germline assignment: CDR1 SGHRS and CDR2 YFSETQ. The CDR3 length is 13 residues. This chain's CDR3 is CASSSREGGGAFF. DNA of the CDR3: TGCGCCAGCAGCTCCCGGGAGGGTGGTGGAGCTTTCTTT.